Shown below are 24 T cell receptor beta chains from a single sample sequenced in a study of CXCR3-negative and CXCR3-positive naive CD8 T cells (dated by TCRdb to between 2017 and 2020). Sequencing used a NextSeq 550. The Human TCR Profiling Kit (MiLaboratory) was used to make UMI-labeled 5' RACE TRB cDNA libraries. TCRdb reprocessed the reads; each CDR3 protein sequence makes one entry, and DNA is unavailable. The record for this sample contains over 70,000 distinct CDR3 sequences. The ten most abundant clones make up approximately 1.7% of the sample. The material sequenced was naive CXCR3- CD8+ T cells from blood. The sample's cell subset or site, from its label and the paper: CD45RO-CCR7+CD27+CD95- naive CD8+ T cells lacking CXCR3 (TNR3-). The receptors were gathered from a human donor in good health. Some clones in this sample may be carry-over from other donors' samples.

The rearrangement joins TRBV29-1 to TRBJ1-2. Germline CDR1 is SQVTM and CDR2 is ANQGSEA. The CDR3 runs 12 residues. CDR3 sequence: CSVENSLYGYTF.

CDR3 in amino acids: CASSLAGGTTGELFF. The chain recombines TRBV7-9 with TRBJ2-2; TCRdb's D gene call, TRBD1, goes unchecked for lack of DNA. In germline, CDR1 is SEHNR, CDR2 FQNEAQ (reference sequence). This CDR3 has 15 amino acids.

The chain uses TRBV7-8 and TRBJ2-2; the D call from TCRdb, TRBD1, cannot be confirmed without DNA. This CDR3 has 16 residues. The germline CDR1 and CDR2 sequences are SGHVS and FQNEAQ. The CDR3 protein is CASSSADRLNTGELFF.

The chain couples TRBV21-1 to TRBJ2-7; the TRBD1 assignment by TCRdb is unverifiable without DNA. TRBV21-1 is termed a pseudogene. CDR3 length: 15 amino acids. The CDR3 region is CASSRGQGKNYEQYF.

V is TRBV7-9 and J is TRBJ2-2; the D call of TRBD1 rests on TCRdb alone, since no DNA is present to check it. Per germline, CDR1 SEHNR and CDR2 FQNEAQ (reference sequence). This CDR3 contains 15 residues. The CDR3 sequence: CASRADRGNTGELFF.

The chain links TRBV3-1 to TRBJ2-1; TCRdb lists TRBD1, though no DNA is available to test this call. This CDR3 has 16 amino acids. In germline, CDR1 is LGHDT, CDR2 YNNKEL (reference sequence). The CDR3 loop reads CASSQVAGRRYNEQFF.

The chain combines TRBV29-1 with TRBJ2-2. The CDR3 is 12 residues long. Germline V gene data show CDR1 as SQVTM and CDR2 as ANQGSEA. This CDR3 reads CSVASGTGELFF.

This rearrangement joins TRBV20-1 to TRBJ2-7. Germline lookup yields CDR1 DFQATT and CDR2 SNEGSKA (reference sequence). CDR3 length: 12 amino acids. The CDR3 is CSAQLLGYEQYF.

The rearrangement joins TRBV10-1 to TRBJ2-3; TCRdb designates TRBD1, a call that cannot be tested without DNA. This CDR3 is built from 14 residues. Looked up from germline, CDR1 is WNHNN and CDR2 is SYGVQD (reference sequence). CDR3: CASSGQGSTDTQYF.

The gene calls are TRBV29-1 and TRBJ2-7; TCRdb gives TRBD2 as the D gene, but with no DNA this cannot be confirmed. The CDR3 contains 13 residues. Germline lookup yields CDR1 SQVTM and CDR2 ANQGSEA. The CDR3 reads CSVEGGSIYEQYF.

The chain has TRBV20-1 and TRBJ1-4; TCRdb returns TRBD1, unconfirmable since there is no DNA. Germline loops: CDR1 DFQATT, CDR2 SNEGSKA (reference sequence). The CDR3 is 16 residues long. CDR3 sequence reads: CSATQDSLTTNEKLFF.

J is TRBJ2-7 and V is TRBV6-2 or TRBV6-3; TCRdb's D call, TRBD2, is unchecked because there is no DNA. The CDR3 is 15 amino acids. CDR1 is MNHEY, CDR2 SVGEGT, per germline. CDR3 in amino acids: CASNPRLDSSYEQYF.

The CDR3 protein is CSARTSGGLLAKNIQYF. The V and J genes are TRBV20-1 and TRBJ2-4; TCRdb indicates TRBD2, and absent DNA this call remains unverified. Germline values: CDR1 DFQATT, CDR2 SNEGSKA (reference sequence). This CDR3 comprises 17 residues.

The chain uses TRBV6-5 and TRBJ1-2; TCRdb's D call, TRBD1, is unchecked because there is no DNA. The germline V gene encodes CDR1 MNHEY and CDR2 SVGAGI. The CDR3 length is 18 residues. The CDR3 reads CASSSGPPGAGGDYGYTF.

The J gene is TRBJ2-7, the V gene TRBV28; TCRdb selects TRBD1, and the lack of DNA leaves this call unchecked. The CDR3 has 14 residues. From germline, CDR1 is MDHEN and CDR2 SYDVKM. The CDR3 reads CASSLGTRAEEQYF.

The genes are TRBV28 and TRBJ2-5; the D gene TCRdb calls, TRBD2, cannot be checked with no DNA. There are 12 residues in the CDR3. Per the germline V gene, CDR1 is MDHEN and CDR2 is SYDVKM. Here the CDR3 reads CAATTFKETQYF.

The V and J genes are TRBV7-9 and TRBJ2-5; TCRdb proposes TRBD1, but this gene call is untestable without DNA. Germline lookup yields CDR1 SEHNR and CDR2 FQNEAQ (reference sequence). The CDR3 spans 15 residues. CDR3 in amino acids: CASSSPGGNGETQYF.

This sequence joins TRBV7-8 and TRBJ2-2; TCRdb returns TRBD1, unconfirmable since there is no DNA. The germline V gene encodes CDR1 SGHVS and CDR2 FQNEAQ. This CDR3 comprises 14 residues. This chain's CDR3 is CAIPRGSGAGELFF.

The V and J genes are TRBV7-2 and TRBJ2-1; TCRdb outputs TRBD1, but without DNA this stays unchecked. Germline V gene lookup returns CDR1 SGHTA and CDR2 FQGNSA. The CDR3 extends over 15 amino acids. CDR3: CASSLESGISNEQFF.

This rearrangement joins TRBV4-3 to TRBJ2-7; the TCRdb D gene call, TRBD2, has no DNA to confirm it. This CDR3 has 16 residues. CDR1 is LGHNA and CDR2 is YSLEER in the germline V gene. This chain's CDR3 is CASSQVLAGPGDEQYF.

J is TRBJ1-1 and V is TRBV19; the TRBD1 assignment by TCRdb is unverifiable without DNA. The CDR3 runs to 15 residues. Looked up from germline, CDR1 is LNHDA and CDR2 is SQIVND (reference sequence). The CDR3 sequence: CASRTGTRGPTEAFF.

The gene calls are TRBV29-1 and TRBJ2-7; with no DNA, the TCRdb D assignment of TRBD2 cannot be verified. Germline V gene data show CDR1 as SQVTM and CDR2 as ANQGSEA. CDR3 length: 13 amino acids. CDR3 sequence: CSVAYTRRDEQYF.

CDR3: CASSVGGLWNEQFF. The chain is built from TRBV9 and TRBJ2-1; no DNA is available, so the TRBD1 call from TCRdb remains unchecked. Looked up from germline, CDR1 is SGDLS and CDR2 is YYNGEE. The CDR3 spans 14 residues.

This rearrangement joins TRBV10-3 to TRBJ1-1; TCRdb picks TRBD1, but there is no DNA to check that call. CDR1 and CDR2 (germline): ENHRY, SYGVKD. This CDR3 comprises 15 residues. CDR3 residues: CAISELSQGAAEAFF.